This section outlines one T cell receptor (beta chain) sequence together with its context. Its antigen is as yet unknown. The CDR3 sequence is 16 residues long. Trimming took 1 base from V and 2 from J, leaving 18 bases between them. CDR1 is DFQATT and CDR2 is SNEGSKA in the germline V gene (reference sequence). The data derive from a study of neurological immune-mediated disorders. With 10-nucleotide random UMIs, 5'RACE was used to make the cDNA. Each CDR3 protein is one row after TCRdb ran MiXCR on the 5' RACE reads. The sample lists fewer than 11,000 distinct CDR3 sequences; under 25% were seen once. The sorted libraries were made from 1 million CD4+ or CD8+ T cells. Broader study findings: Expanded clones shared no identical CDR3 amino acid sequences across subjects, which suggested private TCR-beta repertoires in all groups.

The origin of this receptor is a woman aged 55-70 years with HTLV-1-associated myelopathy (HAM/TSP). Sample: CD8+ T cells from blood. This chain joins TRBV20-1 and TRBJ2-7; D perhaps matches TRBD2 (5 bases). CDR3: CSARVGVLIPPYEQYF. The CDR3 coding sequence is TGCAGTGCTAGAGTCGGGGTACTAATTCCCCCCTACGAGCAGTACTTC.